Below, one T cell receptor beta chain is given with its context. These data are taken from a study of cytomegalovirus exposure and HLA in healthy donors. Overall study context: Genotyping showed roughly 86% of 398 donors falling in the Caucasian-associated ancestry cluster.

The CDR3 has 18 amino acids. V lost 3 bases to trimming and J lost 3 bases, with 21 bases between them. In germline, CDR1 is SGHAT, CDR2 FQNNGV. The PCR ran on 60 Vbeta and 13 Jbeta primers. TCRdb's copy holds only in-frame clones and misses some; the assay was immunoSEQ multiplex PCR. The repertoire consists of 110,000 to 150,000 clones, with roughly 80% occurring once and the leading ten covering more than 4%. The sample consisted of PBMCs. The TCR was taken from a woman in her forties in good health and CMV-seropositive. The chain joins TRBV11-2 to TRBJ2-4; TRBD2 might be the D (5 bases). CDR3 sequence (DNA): TGTGCCAGCAGCTTTCCGAATGACTATCAAGGCTTCAAAAACATTCAGTACTTC. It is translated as CASSFPNDYQGFKNIQYF.